This T cell receptor beta chain was identified during a study of blood T cells in healthy people across ages. It was with a sample-barcoded 5' primer and a J-beta primer mix that a second PCR of about 6 to 12 cycles was run. TCRdb called the 5' RACE reads again in MiXCR, with one record for every CDR3 protein. Found here are roughly 1.5 million distinct CDR3 sequences, less than 45% of them singletons; the top ten hold just over 4%. In the case of this clonotype: The antigen is undetermined.

The ends were cut back, 7 bases at V and 4 bases at J, with 16 bases in the middle. Germline V gene data show CDR1 as LGHNA and CDR2 as YNFKEQ. CDR3 size: 14 residues. Broader study findings: There was a strong correlation between TCR beta diversity and naive T cell percentage. Long-lived donors exceeded aged donors in naive CD4+ cells and diversity.

The clonotype originates from a woman between 18 and 30 years old in good health. This rearrangement joins TRBV4-2 to TRBJ1-1; the D gene is possibly TRBD1 (6 bases). The specimen sequenced was blood. CDR3 loop: CASTARWGRTEAFF. The DNA of the CDR3 is TGTGCCAGCACCGCACGGTGGGGGCGCACTGAAGCTTTCTTT.